The 9 T cell receptor beta chains given below trace back to one sample, sequenced in a study of response to subunit inactivated influenza vaccine. TCRdb recomputed calls from the RT-PCR reads with MiXCR, one row per CDR3 protein. Altogether roughly 650,000 distinct CDR3 sequences are present, 14% being singletons, with the ten largest covering 7.5% to 9%. The sequencing used PBMCs from blood, collected around two weeks before vaccination. Receptors originate from a man between 50 and 59 years old who received an inactivated influenza vaccine.

This clonotype was counted between two and nine times. V usage is TRBV4-3 and J usage is TRBJ2-5; D remains unclear. Germline V CDR1 and CDR2: LGHNA, YSLEER. Trimming shortened V by 6 bases and J by 5 bases, and 10 bases separated the two germline ends. The CDR3 contains 12 residues. As DNA, the CDR3 is TGCGCCAGCAGGGATGCACGGGAGACCCAGTACTTC. This encodes CASRDARETQYF.

This clonotype was seen a handful of times. V and J are TRBV29-1 and TRBJ2-4, with 14 bases aligning to TRBD2. This CDR3 region has 18 residues. CDR1 SQVTM and CDR2 ANQGSEA come from the germline V gene. With 4 bases clipped from V and 4 bases from J, the junction kept 12 bases outside the gene matches. The CDR3, as DNA: TGCAGCGTTGGTGGAGGGAGGGGACTAGCGGGAGCAAAAAACATTCAGTACTTC. Translation: CSVGGGRGLAGAKNIQYF.

This clonotype was seen more than once but under ten times. The chain links TRBV7-2 to TRBJ2-1; D perhaps matches TRBD2 (6 bases). Trimming took 2 bases from V and 12 from J, leaving 17 bases between them. Germline CDR1 reads SGHTA; CDR2 reads FQGNSA. This CDR3 has 14 amino acids. CDR3 in amino acids: CASSLLLATPRQFF. For the CDR3, the DNA is TGTGCCAGCAGCTTACTACTAGCTACACCGAGGCAGTTCTTC. Full variable domain (missing parts from reference TRBV7-2 and TRBJ2-1): GAGVSQSPSNKVTEKGKDVELRCDPISGHTALYWYRQSLGQGLEFLIYFQGNSAPDKSGLPSDRFSAERTGGSVSTLTIQRTQQEDSAVYLCASSLLLATPRQFFGPGTRLTVL.

This chain uses TRBV6-2 or TRBV6-3 with TRBJ2-1; unclear D gene. The V gene's germline CDR1 is MNHEY and CDR2 SVGEGT. The V and J ends lost 6 bases and 3 bases respectively, with 9 bases between them. The CDR3 has 13 amino acids. The CDR3 loop reads CASRGIVYNEQFF. Written as DNA, the CDR3 is TGTGCCAGCAGAGGAATAGTCTACAATGAGCAGTTCTTC.

This clonotype was detected only a few times. This chain uses TRBV7-9 with TRBJ1-1; D remains unclear. From germline, CDR1 is SEHNR and CDR2 FQNEAQ (reference sequence). V lost 1 base and J 6 bases, leaving 9 bases between the germline ends. The CDR3 is 13 residues long. CDR3 coding DNA: TGTGCCAGCAGCTTAGGGGTGCTGGCTGAAGCTTTCTTT. It translates to CASSLGVLAEAFF.

This clonotype was seen only a few times. This sequence joins TRBV9 and TRBJ2-3, with TRBD2 matching 11 bases. This CDR3 comprises 15 residues. V was pared by 0 bases and J by 7 bases, with 4 bases of the junction left unmatched. Germline V lookup: CDR1 SGDLS, CDR2 YYNGEE. In DNA, the CDR3 is TGTGCCAGCAGCGTAGGGGGACTAGCGGCGAATACGCAGTATTTT. Residues: CASSVGGLAANTQYF.

This clonotype was counted only a few times. The chain has TRBV20-1 and TRBJ1-6, with D possibly TRBD1 on 6 matching bases. The CDR3 spans 13 residues. CDR1 is DFQATT and CDR2 is SNEGSKA in the germline V gene (reference sequence). V lost 3 bases and J lost 7, with 10 bases in between. CDR3 residues: CSARDRRNSPLHF. Written as DNA, the CDR3 is TGCAGTGCTAGGGACAGAAGGAATTCACCCCTCCACTTT.

The chain couples TRBV7-2 to TRBJ1-2; TRBD1 matches 8 bases. The CDR3 totals 15 residues. V dropped 7 bases and J dropped 4; count of bases not matched to a gene: 11. Germline V gene lookup returns CDR1 SGHTA and CDR2 FQGNSA. CDR3 DNA sequence: TGTGCCAGCAATAGGGGGGGACAGGCAAGCTATGGCTACACCTTC. Amino acid sequence: CASNRGGQASYGYTF. Filled out from reference TRBV7-2 and TRBJ1-2, the complete variable domain reads GAGVSQSPSNKVTEKGKDVELRCDPISGHTALYWYRQSLGQGLEFLIYFQGNSAPDKSGLPSDRFSAERTGGSVSTLTIQRTQQEDSAVYLCASNRGGQASYGYTFGSGTRLTVV.

This clonotype was found many times. This chain joins TRBV11-2 and TRBJ2-2; 10 bases match TRBD2. Germline loops: CDR1 SGHAT, CDR2 FQNNGV. The CDR3 is 15 residues long. The V and J ends lost 6 bases and 4 bases, in that order; junction bases with no gene match: 5. CDR3 coding DNA: TGTGCCAGCAGTCGGACTAGCGGATTCACCGGGGAGCTGTTTTTT. This codes for CASSRTSGFTGELFF. The full variable domain, with the rest looked up from reference TRBV11-2 and TRBJ2-2, is EAGVAQSPRYKIIEKRQSVAFWCNPISGHATLYWYQQILGQGPKLLIQFQNNGVVDDSQLPKDRFSAERLKGVDSTLKIQPAKLEDSAVYLCASSRTSGFTGELFFGEGSRLTVL.